These 19 T cell receptor beta chains were all obtained from the same sample, sequenced in a study of immune cell composition in non-small cell lung cancer. The normal lung sample lay at least 3 cm, and maximally far, from the tumour. Some clones are missing from TCRdb's copy, which holds only in-frame ones; the method was immunoSEQ multiplex PCR. The top ten clones hold over 10% of a sample with over 7,000 clones, approximately 80% of them seen once. The sequenced sample was non-adjacent lung tissue. These receptors all stem from a human donor with non-small cell lung cancer.

The rearrangement links TRBV19 to TRBJ1-2, with D maybe TRBD1 (5 bases). Trimming left V 3 bases short and J 8 bases short, with 13 bases between. The CDR3 extends over 13 amino acids. Per the germline V gene, CDR1 is LNHDA and CDR2 is SQIVND (reference sequence). CDR3 coding DNA: TGTGCCAGTAGTATGGGGGGTCCAGGAGGCTACACCTTC. Translation: CASSMGGPGGYTF.

This clone was seen a handful of times. V is TRBV20-1 and J is TRBJ1-1; D is possibly TRBD1 (5 bases). The CDR3 is 11 amino acids. The V gene's germline CDR1 is DFQATT and CDR2 SNEGSKA (reference sequence). Between the trimmed V and J ends, which lost 7 bases and 1 base, there was a span of 7 bases. The CDR3 DNA sequence: TGCAGTGTAAGGGGGAACACTGAAGCTTTCTTT. Protein: CSVRGNTEAFF.

This sequence joins TRBV10-3 and TRBJ2-1; a possible D gene is TRBD1 (6 bases). The CDR3 is made up of 12 amino acids. Germline CDR1 and CDR2: ENHRY and SYGVKD. The V end was cut by 3 bases, the J end by 7 bases, with 7 bases between. CDR3: CAISDTGNEQFF. The CDR3 DNA sequence: TGTGCCATCAGTGACACAGGGAATGAGCAGTTCTTC.

The CDR3 DNA follows: TGTGCCAGCAGCCGGGGGGCAGGGGGCGGTCAGCCCCAGCATTTT. This sequence encodes CASSRGAGGGQPQHF. The J gene is TRBJ1-5, the V gene TRBV11-2, with 8 bases matching TRBD1. There are 15 residues in the CDR3. Germline assignment: CDR1 SGHAT and CDR2 FQNNGV. J gave up 6 bases and V 5 bases, and 9 bases lay outside the gene matches.

The chain links TRBV11-2 to TRBJ1-5; possible D gene TRBD1, 5 bases. The CDR3 totals 16 residues. Trimming stripped 5 bases from V and 5 bases from J, with 19 bases between. The germline gives CDR1 SGHAT, CDR2 FQNNGV. The CDR3: CASSLINPGRDQPQHF. The CDR3 DNA follows: TGTGCCAGCAGCCTAATAAACCCGGGGCGCGATCAGCCCCAGCATTTT.

The chain links TRBV10-2 to TRBJ1-3, with D uncertain. The CDR3 loop spans 13 amino acids. V lost 3 bases and J lost 0, with 3 bases in between. Germline V gene data show CDR1 as WSHSY and CDR2 as SAAADI. Here the CDR3 DNA reads TGCGCCAGCAGTGAAACCTCTGGAAACACCATATATTTT. Its protein is CASSETSGNTIYF.

The rearrangement links TRBV20-1 to TRBJ2-3; no clear D gene. Trimming shortened V by 2 bases and J by 3 bases, and 3 bases separated the two germline ends. Per germline, CDR1 DFQATT and CDR2 SNEGSKA (reference sequence). The CDR3 is made up of 11 amino acids. The CDR3 spells CSARRTDTQYF. The DNA for the CDR3 is TGCAGTGCTAGACGGACAGATACGCAGTATTTT.

The chain combines TRBV11-2 with TRBJ1-3; no firm D call. Germline CDR1 and CDR2: SGHAT and FQNNGV. This CDR3 has 15 residues. Trimming took off 3 bases at V and 3 bases at J, with 12 bases between the two ends. CDR3 nucleotide sequence: TGTGCCAGCAGCTTCGGTGAGGGAGGTGGAAACACCATATATTTT. This gives the protein CASSFGEGGGNTIYF.

This chain connects TRBV2 to TRBJ1-1; the D gene is possibly TRBD1 (5 bases). Trimming removed 4 bases at V and 4 bases at J, with 13 bases between. Per the germline V gene, CDR1 is SNHLY and CDR2 is FYNNEI. This CDR3 comprises 14 residues. The CDR3 here is CASSAEGMITEAFF. CDR3 sequence (DNA): TGTGCCAGCAGTGCGGAGGGGATGATCACTGAAGCTTTCTTT. Filled out from reference TRBV2 and TRBJ1-1, the complete variable domain reads EPEVTQTPSHQVTQMGQEVILRCVPISNHLYFYWYRQILGQKVEFLVSFYNNEISEKSEIFDDQFSVERPDGSNFTLKIRSTKLEDSAMYFCASSAEGMITEAFFGQGTRLTVV.

The V and J genes are TRBV5-5 and TRBJ2-1; D is ambiguous. V lost 0 bases and J 2 bases, leaving 9 bases between the germline ends. The CDR3 is 15 residues long. CDR1 is SGHKS and CDR2 is YYEKEE in the germline V gene (reference sequence). DNA for the CDR3: TGTGCCAGCAGCTTGGGGCAGATGACCTACAATGAGCAGTTCTTC. It translates to CASSLGQMTYNEQFF. The full variable domain, with the rest looked up from reference TRBV5-5 and TRBJ2-1, is DAGVTQSPTHLIKTRGQQVTLRCSPISGHKSVSWYQQVLGQGPQFIFQYYEKEERGRGNFPDRFSARQFPNYSSELNVNALLLGDSALYLCASSLGQMTYNEQFFGPGTRLTVL.

The rearrangement joins TRBV29-1 to TRBJ2-1, with D perhaps TRBD2 (5 bases). Germline-derived CDR1 and CDR2 are SQVTM and ANQGSEA. The CDR3 has 14 residues. Trimming took 5 bases from V and 5 from J, leaving 16 bases between them. CDR3 amino acids: CSVQPTSANNEQFF. DNA for the CDR3: TGCAGCGTTCAACCTACTAGTGCGAACAATGAGCAGTTCTTC.

The chain couples TRBV19 to TRBJ2-7, with 8 bases aligning to TRBD2. V dropped 5 bases and J dropped 1; count of bases not matched to a gene: 22. Germline values: CDR1 LNHDA, CDR2 SQIVND (reference sequence). The CDR3 runs 20 residues. Here the CDR3 DNA reads TGTGCCAGTAGTCAAATCCTGCCTAGCGGGCCTGACTGGGCTTCCTACGAGCAGTACTTC. Protein sequence: CASSQILPSGPDWASYEQYF. The full variable domain, its missing parts supplied by reference TRBV19 and TRBJ2-7, is DGGITQSPKYLFRKEGQNVTLSCEQNLNHDAMYWYRQDPGQGLRLIYYSQIVNDFQKGDIAEGYSVSREKKESFPLTVTSAQKNPTAFYLCASSQILPSGPDWASYEQYFGPGTRLTVT.

The chain uses TRBV5-1 and TRBJ2-7, with 10 bases identical to TRBD2. After removal of 0 bases from V and 2 bases from J, the junction contained 8 bases not matched to a gene. The CDR3 extends over 17 amino acids. Germline V gene sequence: CDR1 SGHRS, CDR2 YFSETQ. In DNA, the CDR3 is TGCGCCAGCAGCTTGGCCCGAAGCGGGAGGGCCCCCTACGAGCAGTACTTC. Protein sequence: CASSLARSGRAPYEQYF.

The chain recombines TRBV15 with TRBJ2-1; TRBD2 matches at 10 bases. The CDR3 consists of 16 residues. V trimming: 2 bases; J trimming: 0 bases; junction bases outside the gene matches: 1. Germline V gene data show CDR1 as LNHNV and CDR2 as YYDKDF (reference sequence). DNA for the CDR3: TGTGCCACCAGCAGACCTAGCGGGAGCTCCTACAATGAGCAGTTCTTC. Its translation: CATSRPSGSSYNEQFF.

This clone is categorized as medium-sized. The rearrangement uses TRBV19 and TRBJ2-1, with 8 bases lining up with TRBD2. Germline CDR1 LNHDA, CDR2 SQIVND (reference sequence). There are 15 residues in the CDR3. J lost 7 bases, V lost 8 bases, and 13 bases had no gene match. The chain's CDR3 is CASSTFLGGENEQFF. In nucleotides, the CDR3 is TGTGCCAGTTCGACGTTCCTCGGGGGGGAGAATGAGCAGTTCTTC. Filled out from reference TRBV19 and TRBJ2-1, the complete variable domain reads DGGITQSPKYLFRKEGQNVTLSCEQNLNHDAMYWYRQDPGQGLRLIYYSQIVNDFQKGDIAEGYSVSREKKESFPLTVTSAQKNPTAFYLCASSTFLGGENEQFFGPGTRLTVL.

A few counts support this clone. The chain employs TRBV5-1 and TRBJ1-2; no clear D. The CDR3 spans 14 residues. Trimming took off 0 bases at V and 2 bases at J, with 8 bases between the two ends. CDR1 and CDR2 (germline): SGHRS, YFSETQ. CDR3 sequence reads: CASSLDSRNYGYTF. The CDR3 DNA follows: TGCGCCAGCAGCTTGGATTCTCGCAACTATGGCTACACCTTC.

The genes are TRBV30 and TRBJ2-1, with a weak D call TRBD2 (6 bases). Germline CDR1 reads GTSNPN; CDR2 reads SVGIG (reference sequence). The V end lost 3 bases, the J end lost 5 bases, and 20 bases lay between the germline ends. This CDR3 has 16 amino acids. CDR3 region: CAWSAMSRGPNNEQFF. DNA for the CDR3: TGTGCCTGGAGCGCGATGTCGCGGGGCCCCAACAATGAGCAGTTCTTC.

V and J are TRBV28 and TRBJ1-2; weak D call: TRBD1 (6 bases). This CDR3 spans 13 amino acids. Germline V gene data show CDR1 as MDHEN and CDR2 as SYDVKM. Trimming took 10 bases from V and 4 from J, leaving 16 bases between them. The CDR3 sequence is CAITTGKFYGYTF. CDR3 DNA sequence: TGTGCCATCACTACAGGGAAATTCTATGGCTACACCTTC.

The chain uses TRBV9 and TRBJ2-5, with a possible D match to TRBD2 (6 bases). V lost 1 base, J lost 5 bases, and 9 bases lay in between. In germline, CDR1 is SGDLS, CDR2 YYNGEE. The CDR3 loop spans 13 amino acids. CDR3 nucleotides: TGTGCCAGCAGCGTACACAGCGGGGAGACCCAGTACTTC. It codes for CASSVHSGETQYF.